A selection of T cell receptor beta chains follows, all from one sample in a study of blood T cell repertoires in COVID-19. Here immunoSEQ multiplex PCR was the method, and the copy in TCRdb shows in-frame clones only, minus some. Among about 190,000 clones listed, about 86% were seen once. The source material was peripheral blood. These receptors were collected from a man aged 25-40 years with active or convalescent COVID-19. Each CDR3 is given with its conserved first and last residue. A D gene is named only where the DNA matches it firmly. For some rows the clone size is stated as once, few or many, or as a class when expanded; others skip it.

cdr3_nt cdr3_aa v_call clone_size j_call d_call
TGCGCCAGCAGCTTAACAGGGGATTCCTATAATTCACCCCTCCACTTT CASSLTGDSYNSPLHF TRBV5-1 - TRBJ1-6 TRBD1
TGTGCCAGCAGCAACGAGGGGCCCGCGGGGGTGTGCACCATATATTTT CASSNEGPAGVCTIYF TRBV21-1 - TRBJ1-3 -
TGTGCCAGCAGTACCCGCAGGCGCAACTATGGCTACACCTTC CASSTRRRNYGYTF TRBV28 - TRBJ1-2 -
TGCGCCAGCAGCCAAGTACAGTCCTCTGGAAACACCATATATTTT CASSQVQSSGNTIYF TRBV4-1 - TRBJ1-3 -
TGTGCCAGCACTTCGGGGACCGGGGAGCTGTTTTTT CASTSGTGELFF TRBV2 - TRBJ2-2 -
TGTGCCAGCAGCTTGATCCCTAGCGGAACACAAGAGACCCAGTACTTC CASSLIPSGTQETQYF TRBV5-6 - TRBJ2-5 TRBD2
TGTGCCAGCAGTGAACCCCAGCGGGAGGTCAACGAGCAGTACTTC CASSEPQREVNEQYF TRBV2 - TRBJ2-7 TRBD2
TGTGCCAGCAGCTTCTCCCCGGGGTTGGGCACCGGGGAGCTGTTTTTT CASSFSPGLGTGELFF TRBV5-8 - TRBJ2-2 -
TGCGCCAGCAGCTGGGTCGCGGGAGAGACCGGGGAGCTGTTTTTT CASSWVAGETGELFF TRBV5-1 few TRBJ2-2 TRBD2
TGTGCCAGCAGCCAAGGAGGCCCAGATACGCAGTATTTT CASSQGGPDTQYF TRBV21-1 - TRBJ2-3 -
TGTGCCAGCAGTCATGAGGGGACAGGGGCCTACGAGCAGTACTTC CASSHEGTGAYEQYF TRBV6-5 - TRBJ2-7 TRBD1
TGTGCCTGTAGACAGGGGGCCGAGGGCTACACCTTC CACRQGAEGYTF TRBV30 few TRBJ1-2 TRBD1
TGCAGCGTTGAAGATCAGGGGAAGAGCTATGGCTACACCTTC CSVEDQGKSYGYTF TRBV29-1 - TRBJ1-2 -
TGCGCCAGCAGCCAAGATAGAGGACTAGCGCCCTACAATGAGCAGTTCTTC CASSQDRGLAPYNEQFF TRBV4-3 once TRBJ2-1 TRBD2
TGTGCCAGCAGTGAATTGGACTTGAGATTGAACACTGAAGCTTTCTTT CASSELDLRLNTEAFF TRBV2 - TRBJ1-1 -
TGCGCCAGCAGCGGGGGACTAGCGGGAGTAGAGACCCAGTACTTC CASSGGLAGVETQYF TRBV5-1 - TRBJ2-5 TRBD2
TGTGCCAGTAGTAACGAGGGGGATTTTCATTTTAGCAATCAGCCCCAGCATTTT CASSNEGDFHFSNQPQHF TRBV19 - TRBJ1-5 -
TGCGCCAGCAGCCAAGAATCGGGGAACAATGAGCAGTTCTTC CASSQESGNNEQFF TRBV4-3 - TRBJ2-1 -
TGTGCCAGCAGCCCCATTCCGGGAGGAGGGACTGAAGCTTTCTTT CASSPIPGGGTEAFF TRBV7-3 - TRBJ1-1 -
TGTGCCAGCAGCGGGGATCGGGGTTTGCACACTGAAGCTTTCTTT CASSGDRGLHTEAFF TRBV9 once TRBJ1-1 -
TGTGCCAGCAGCCCTAGAGGGCTAGGTAACACTGAAGCTTTCTTT CASSPRGLGNTEAFF TRBV3-1/TRBV3-2 - TRBJ1-1 -
TGTGCCAGCAGTTATGGGCGGGGGGGATTAACTAGCACAGATACGCAGTATTTT CASSYGRGGLTSTDTQYF TRBV6-2/TRBV6-3 - TRBJ2-3 TRBD2
TGTGCCAGCAGCGTCCAGGGGGGAACCGGGGAGCTGTTTTTT CASSVQGGTGELFF TRBV9 - TRBJ2-2 -
TGTGCCAGCTCACGGGGCGGGGGAGCGGACTATGGCTACACCTTC CASSRGGGADYGYTF TRBV18 - TRBJ1-2 -